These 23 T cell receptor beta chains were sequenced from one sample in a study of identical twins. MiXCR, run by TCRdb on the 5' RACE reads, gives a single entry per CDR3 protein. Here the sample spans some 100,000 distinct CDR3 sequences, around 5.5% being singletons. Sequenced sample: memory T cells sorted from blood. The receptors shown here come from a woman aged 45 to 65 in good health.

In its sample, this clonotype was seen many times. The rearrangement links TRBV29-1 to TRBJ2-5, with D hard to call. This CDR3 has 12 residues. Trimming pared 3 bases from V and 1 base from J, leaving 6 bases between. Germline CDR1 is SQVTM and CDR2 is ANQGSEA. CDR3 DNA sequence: TGCAGCGTTGAGGCGTTCCAAGAGACCCAGTACTTC. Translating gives CSVEAFQETQYF.

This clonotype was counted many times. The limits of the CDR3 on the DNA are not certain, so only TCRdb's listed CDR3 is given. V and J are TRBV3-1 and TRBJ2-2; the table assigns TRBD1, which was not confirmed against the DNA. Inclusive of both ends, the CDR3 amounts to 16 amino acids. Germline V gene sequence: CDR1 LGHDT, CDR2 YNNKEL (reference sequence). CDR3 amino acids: CASSSRAGAGGELFFF.

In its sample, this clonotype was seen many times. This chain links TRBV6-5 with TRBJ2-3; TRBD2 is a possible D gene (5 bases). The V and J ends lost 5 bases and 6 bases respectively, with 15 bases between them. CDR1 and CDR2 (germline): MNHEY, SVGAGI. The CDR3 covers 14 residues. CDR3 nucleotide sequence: TGTGCCAGCAGTCTACGTGGGAGTGAGGATACGCAGTATTTT. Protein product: CASSLRGSEDTQYF.

Here the CDR3 DNA reads TGTGCCAGCAGCCCAGGGACAGGGCAGCAGTATGAGACCCAGTACTTC. This encodes CASSPGTGQQYETQYF. The chain recombines TRBV11-3 with TRBJ2-5; TRBD1 aligns across 9 bases. V shed 5 bases, J shed 5 bases, and the junction held 12 bases outside the gene matches. This CDR3 is built from 16 residues. In germline, CDR1 is SGHNT, CDR2 YENEEA.

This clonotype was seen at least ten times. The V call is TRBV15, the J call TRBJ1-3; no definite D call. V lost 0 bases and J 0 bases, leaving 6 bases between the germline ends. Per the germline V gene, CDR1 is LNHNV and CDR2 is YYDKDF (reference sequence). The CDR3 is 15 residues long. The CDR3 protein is CATSRERFSGNTIYF. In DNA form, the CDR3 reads TGTGCCACCAGCAGAGAACGGTTCTCTGGAAACACCATATATTTT. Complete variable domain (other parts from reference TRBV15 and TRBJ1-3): DAMVIQNPRYQVTQFGKPVTLSCSQTLNHNVMYWYQQKSSQAPKLLFHYYDKDFNNEADTPDNFQSRRPNTSFCFLDIRSPGLGDTAMYLCATSRERFSGNTIYFGEGSWLTVV.

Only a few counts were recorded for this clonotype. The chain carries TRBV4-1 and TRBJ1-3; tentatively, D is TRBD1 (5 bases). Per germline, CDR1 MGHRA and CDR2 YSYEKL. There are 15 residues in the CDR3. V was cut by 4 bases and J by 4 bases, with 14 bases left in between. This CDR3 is CASSLGHLPGNTIYF. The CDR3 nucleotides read TGCGCCAGCAGCCTAGGACACCTACCGGGAAACACCATATATTTT.

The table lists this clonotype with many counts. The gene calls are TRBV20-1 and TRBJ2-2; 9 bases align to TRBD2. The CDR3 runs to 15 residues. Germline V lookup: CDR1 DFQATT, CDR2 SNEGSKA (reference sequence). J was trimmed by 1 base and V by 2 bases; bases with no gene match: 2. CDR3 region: CSARSSGVNTGELFF. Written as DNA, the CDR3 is TGCAGTGCTAGATCTAGCGGGGTGAACACCGGGGAGCTGTTTTTT.

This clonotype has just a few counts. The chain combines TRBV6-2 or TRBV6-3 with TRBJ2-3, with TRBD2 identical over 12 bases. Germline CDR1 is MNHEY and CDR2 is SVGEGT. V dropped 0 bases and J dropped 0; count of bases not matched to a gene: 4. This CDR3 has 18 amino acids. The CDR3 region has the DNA TGTGCCAGCAGTTACTCGTTGACTAGCGGGGGAAGCACAGATACGCAGTATTTT. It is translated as CASSYSLTSGGSTDTQYF.

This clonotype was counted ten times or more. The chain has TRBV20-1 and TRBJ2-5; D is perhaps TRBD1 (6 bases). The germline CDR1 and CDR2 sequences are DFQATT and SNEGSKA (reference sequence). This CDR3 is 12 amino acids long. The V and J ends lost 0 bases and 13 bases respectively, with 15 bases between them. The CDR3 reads CSARDTYRVVYF. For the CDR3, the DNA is TGCAGTGCTAGAGATACTTACAGGGTAGTGTACTTC.

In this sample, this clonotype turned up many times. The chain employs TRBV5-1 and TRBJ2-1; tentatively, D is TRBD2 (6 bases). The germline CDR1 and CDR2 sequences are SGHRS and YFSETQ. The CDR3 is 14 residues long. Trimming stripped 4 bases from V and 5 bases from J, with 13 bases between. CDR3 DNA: TGCGCCAGCAGCGGCCGGGACTGGGACAATGAGCAGTTCTTC. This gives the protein CASSGRDWDNEQFF.

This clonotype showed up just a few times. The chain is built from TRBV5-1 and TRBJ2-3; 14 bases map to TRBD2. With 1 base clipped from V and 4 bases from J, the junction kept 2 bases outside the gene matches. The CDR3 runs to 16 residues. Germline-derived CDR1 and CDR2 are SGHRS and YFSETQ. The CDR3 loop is CASSLTGLAGADTQYF. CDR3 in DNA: TGCGCCAGCAGCTTGACGGGACTAGCGGGAGCAGATACGCAGTATTTT.

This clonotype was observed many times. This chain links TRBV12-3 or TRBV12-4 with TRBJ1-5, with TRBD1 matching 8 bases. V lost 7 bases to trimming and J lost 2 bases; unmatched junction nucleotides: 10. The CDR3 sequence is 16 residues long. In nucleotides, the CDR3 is TGTGCCAGCATTCCAGGGGGCGCGGTTGGCAATCAGCCCCAGCATTTT. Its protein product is CASIPGGAVGNQPQHF.

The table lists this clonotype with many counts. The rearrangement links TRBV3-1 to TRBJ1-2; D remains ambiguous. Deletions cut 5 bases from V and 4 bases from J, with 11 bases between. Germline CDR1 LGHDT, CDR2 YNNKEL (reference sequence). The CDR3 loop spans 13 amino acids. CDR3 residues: CASSGDGPYGYTF. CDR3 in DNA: TGTGCCAGCAGCGGTGACGGCCCCTATGGCTACACCTTC.

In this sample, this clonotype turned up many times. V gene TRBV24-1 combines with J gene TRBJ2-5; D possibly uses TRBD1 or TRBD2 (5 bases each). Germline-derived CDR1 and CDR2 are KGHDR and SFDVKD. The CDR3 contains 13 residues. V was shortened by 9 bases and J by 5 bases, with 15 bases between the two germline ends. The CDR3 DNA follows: TGTGCCACCGGGGACGGCGGTTGGGAGACCCAGTACTTC. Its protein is CATGDGGWETQYF.

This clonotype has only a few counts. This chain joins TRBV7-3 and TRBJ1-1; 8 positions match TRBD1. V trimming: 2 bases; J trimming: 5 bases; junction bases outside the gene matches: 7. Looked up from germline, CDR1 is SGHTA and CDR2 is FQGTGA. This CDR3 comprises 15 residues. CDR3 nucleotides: TGTGCCAGCAGCTTAGGGCAGGGGGCGGAGACTGAAGCTTTCTTT. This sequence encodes CASSLGQGAETEAFF.

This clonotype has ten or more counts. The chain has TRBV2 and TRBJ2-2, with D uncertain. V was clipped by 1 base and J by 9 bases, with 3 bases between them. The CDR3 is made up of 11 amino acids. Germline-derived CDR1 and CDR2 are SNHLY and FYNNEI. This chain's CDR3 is CASSEGRELFF. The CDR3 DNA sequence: TGTGCCAGCAGTGAAGGGAGGGAGCTGTTTTTT.

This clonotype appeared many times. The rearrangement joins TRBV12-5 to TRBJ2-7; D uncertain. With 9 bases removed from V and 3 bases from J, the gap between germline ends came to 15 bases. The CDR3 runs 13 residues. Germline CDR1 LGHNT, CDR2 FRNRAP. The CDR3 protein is CASPQPPHYEQYF. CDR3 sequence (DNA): TGTGCTAGCCCACAGCCGCCCCACTACGAGCAGTACTTC.

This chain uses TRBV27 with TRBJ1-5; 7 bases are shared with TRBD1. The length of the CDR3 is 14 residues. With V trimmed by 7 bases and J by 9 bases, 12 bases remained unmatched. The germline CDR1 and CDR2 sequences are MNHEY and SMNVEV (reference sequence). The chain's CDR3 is CASNPRGGGSPQHF. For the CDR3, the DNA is TGTGCCAGCAATCCCCGGGGAGGGGGCTCGCCCCAGCATTTT.

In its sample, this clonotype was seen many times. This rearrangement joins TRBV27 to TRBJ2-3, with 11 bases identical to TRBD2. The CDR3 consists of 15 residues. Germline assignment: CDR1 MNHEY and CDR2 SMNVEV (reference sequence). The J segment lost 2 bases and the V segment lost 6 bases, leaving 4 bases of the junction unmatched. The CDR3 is CASRLAGGYTDTQYF. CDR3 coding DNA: TGTGCCAGCAGGTTAGCGGGAGGGTACACAGATACGCAGTATTTT.

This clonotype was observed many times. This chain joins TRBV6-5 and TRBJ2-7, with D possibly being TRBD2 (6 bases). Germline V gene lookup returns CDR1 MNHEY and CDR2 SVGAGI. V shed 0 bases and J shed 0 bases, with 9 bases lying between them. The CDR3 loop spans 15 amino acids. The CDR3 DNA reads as TGTGCCAGCAGTTACTCCCGGGGGAGCTCCTACGAGCAGTACTTC. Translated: CASSYSRGSSYEQYF.

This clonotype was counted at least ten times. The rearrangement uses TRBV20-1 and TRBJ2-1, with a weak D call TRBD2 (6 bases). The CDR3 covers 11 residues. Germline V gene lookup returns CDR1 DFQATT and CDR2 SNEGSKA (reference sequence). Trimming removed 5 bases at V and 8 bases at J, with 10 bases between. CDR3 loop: CSAQRVDEQFF. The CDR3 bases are TGCAGTGCTCAGCGGGTCGATGAGCAGTTCTTC.

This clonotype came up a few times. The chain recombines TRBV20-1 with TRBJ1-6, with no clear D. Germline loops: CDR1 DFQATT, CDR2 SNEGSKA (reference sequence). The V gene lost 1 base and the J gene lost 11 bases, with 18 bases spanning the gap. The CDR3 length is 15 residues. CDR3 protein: CSARVPGLRAAPLHF. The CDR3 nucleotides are TGCAGTGCTAGAGTTCCGGGCCTCCGGGCAGCACCCCTCCACTTT.

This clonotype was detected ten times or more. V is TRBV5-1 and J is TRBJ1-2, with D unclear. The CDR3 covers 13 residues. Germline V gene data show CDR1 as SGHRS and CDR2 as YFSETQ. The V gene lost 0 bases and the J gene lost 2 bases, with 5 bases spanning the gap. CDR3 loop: CASSLGVNYGYTF. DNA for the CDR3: TGCGCCAGCAGCTTGGGGGTGAACTATGGCTACACCTTC.